This is a list of T cell receptor beta chains from one sample in a study of vaccination and CD4 T cells after COVID-19. These TCRs' antigens remain unknown. MiXCR, run by TCRdb on the PCR reads, gives a single entry per CDR3 protein. The table shows 15,000 or so distinct CDR3 sequences, with around 56% occurring only once. The sample consisted of CD4+ T cells from blood, cultured in vitro. The receptors were sampled from a human donor who had recovered from COVID-19. Each CDR3 is given with its conserved first and last residue. The D gene is left open where the match is weak. Some rows mark clone size as missing; the rest say once, few, many or name a class of expanded clone.

V	D	size	J	CDR3	DNA
TRBV20-1	TRBD1	-	TRBJ2-5	CSAPGQGQETQYF	TGCAGTGCTCCTGGACAGGGCCAAGAGACCCAGTACTTC
TRBV21-1	-	-	TRBJ1-5	CASSRRRWEMGRTNQPQHF	TGTGCCAGCAGCAGACGTCGGTGGGAAATGGGACGGACAAATCAGCCCCAGCATTTT
TRBV24-1	TRBD2	-	TRBJ2-1	CATSGLAGANEQFF	TGTGCCACCAGTGGCCTAGCGGGAGCGAATGAGCAGTTCTTC
TRBV20-1	TRBD2	few	TRBJ2-3	CSARVPQVSGNADTQYF	TGCAGTGCTAGAGTCCCCCAAGTTAGCGGGAACGCAGATACGCAGTATTTT
TRBV7-2	-	-	TRBJ2-1	CASSLARNAYNEQFF	TGTGCCAGCAGCTTAGCGCGAAACGCGTACAATGAGCAGTTCTTC
TRBV6-2/TRBV6-3	TRBD1	-	TRBJ2-3	CASSRRQGQYF	TGTGCCAGCAGCCGAAGACAGGGGCAGTATTTT
TRBV10-3	TRBD2	-	TRBJ2-1	CAISVRLGLAGNNEQFF	TGTGCCATCAGTGTCAGGTTAGGTCTAGCGGGGAACAATGAGCAGTTCTTC
TRBV6-1	-	few	TRBJ1-1	CASKLGEGTEAFF	TGTGCCAGCAAGTTGGGTGAGGGGACTGAAGCTTTCTTT
TRBV7-3	TRBD2	-	TRBJ2-3	CASSFSGGTDTQYF	TGTGCCAGCAGCTTTAGCGGGGGCACAGATACGCAGTATTTT
TRBV2	-	few	TRBJ1-5	CASSEGPNSNQPQHF	TGTGCCAGCAGTGAGGGACCGAACAGCAATCAGCCCCAGCATTTT
TRBV5-6	TRBD1	-	TRBJ1-6	CASSPGQGPGLTNSPLHF	TGTGCCAGCAGCCCGGGACAGGGTCCGGGCTTGACTAATTCACCCCTCCACTTT
TRBV27	TRBD1	few	TRBJ2-3	CASRDSDRGGDTQYF	TGTGCCAGCAGAGATTCGGACAGGGGAGGAGATACGCAGTATTTT
TRBV11-2	-	-	TRBJ2-7	CASSLERTSSYEQYF	TGTGCCAGCAGCTTAGAGCGGACGAGCTCCTACGAGCAGTACTTC
TRBV30	-	once	TRBJ1-5	CAWSFTGDQPQHF	TGTGCCTGGAGTTTCACCGGGGATCAGCCCCAGCATTTT
TRBV27	-	few	TRBJ2-3	CASRATSTDTQYF	TGTGCCAGCAGGGCCACTAGCACAGATACGCAGTATTTT
TRBV4-1	TRBD2	large	TRBJ2-7	CASSPGLAGEQYF	TGCGCCAGCAGCCCGGGACTAGCGGGCGAGCAGTACTTC
TRBV5-5	TRBD1	-	TRBJ1-1	CASSSPRDRGLEAFF	TGTGCCAGCAGCTCCCCCCGAGACAGGGGGCTTGAAGCTTTCTTT
TRBV20-1	TRBD2	-	TRBJ2-2	CSALRTSGRATGELFF	TGCAGTGCTCTAAGGACTAGCGGGAGGGCCACCGGGGAGCTGTTTTTT
TRBV2	-	-	TRBJ2-2	CASSEVGRPRELFF	TGTGCCAGCAGTGAAGTCGGTCGACCGAGGGAGCTGTTTTTT
TRBV20-1	TRBD2	few	TRBJ2-7	CSAREIRRGLSYEQYF	TGCAGTGCTAGAGAGATCCGGCGGGGACTATCCTACGAGCAGTACTTC
TRBV2	-	few	TRBJ2-4	CASSEQPPKNIQYF	TGTGCCAGCAGCGAACAGCCTCCCAAAAACATTCAGTACTTC
TRBV7-8	TRBD2	-	TRBJ2-1	CASSVARLALTYNEQFF	TGTGCCAGCAGCGTCGCTCGACTAGCGTTGACCTACAATGAGCAGTTCTTC
TRBV20-1	TRBD1	few	TRBJ1-2	CSASPTGAPAYGYTF	TGCAGTGCTAGCCCTACAGGGGCCCCCGCCTATGGCTACACCTTC